This entry lists 27 T cell receptor beta chains sequenced from one sample in a study of T cell repertoires in cytomegalovirus infection. No antigens are known for them. TCRdb ran MiXCR on the reads and lists one entry per CDR3 protein. The table lists about 740,000 distinct CDR3 sequences, about 30% of them singletons. Sequences were derived from cultured PBMCs, sampled from culture after CMV antigen stimulation. All receptors come from a human donor in good health (CMV status not recorded). Some clones in this sample may be carry-over from other donors' samples.

This chain links TRBV4-1 with TRBJ2-5; 7 nucleotides match TRBD2. The junction had 15 bases not matched to a gene; V was cut back by 1 base and J by 7 bases. Germline loops: CDR1 MGHRA, CDR2 YSYEKL. The CDR3 sequence is 17 residues long. The CDR3 reads CASSQAVSTSERGTQYF. In nucleotides, the CDR3 is TGCGCCAGCAGCCAAGCCGTATCTACTAGCGAACGTGGGACCCAGTACTTC.

The chain uses TRBV12-3 or TRBV12-4 and TRBJ2-1; D perhaps matches TRBD2 (5 bases). The V gene lost 3 bases and the J gene lost 2 bases, with 11 bases spanning the gap. The CDR3 has 15 amino acids. The CDR3 DNA reads TGTGCCAGCAGTTTCACTAGGGTTCCCTACAATGAGCAGTTCTTC. Its protein is CASSFTRVPYNEQFF.

This clonotype was seen a few times. The chain combines TRBV10-3 with TRBJ2-1; 11 nucleotides match TRBD2. CDR1 and CDR2 (germline): ENHRY, SYGVKD. The CDR3 spans 15 residues. Trimming cost V 5 bases and J 8 bases; bases outside gene matches: 8. CDR3 sequence: CAISSSGRLGDEQFF. The CDR3 region has the DNA TGTGCCATCAGTTCTAGCGGGAGGCTCGGGGATGAGCAGTTCTTC.

This clonotype was recorded a few times. The chain carries TRBV7-2 and TRBJ2-7; TRBD2 is a possible D gene (5 bases). The CDR3 totals 13 residues. The V and J ends lost 5 bases and 2 bases respectively, with 10 bases between them. Germline lookup yields CDR1 SGHTA and CDR2 FQGNSA. The CDR3 bases are TGTGCCAGCAGCCTCCGGGAACCCTACGAGCAGTACTTC. Encoded protein: CASSLREPYEQYF.

In this sample, this clonotype turned up many times. This chain connects TRBV7-9 to TRBJ1-1; perhaps TRBD1 as D (5 bases). This CDR3 has 11 amino acids. The V end lost 3 bases, the J end lost 7 bases, and 6 bases lay between the germline ends. Germline V CDR1 and CDR2: SEHNR, FQNEAQ (reference sequence). CDR3 in DNA: TGTGCCAGCAGCTTGGGGGGTGAAGCTTTCTTT. Translation: CASSLGGEAFF.

Only a few counts were recorded for this clonotype. The V gene is TRBV12-3 or TRBV12-4, the J gene TRBJ2-7, with 9 bases lining up with TRBD2. Unmatched junction bases numbered 2, after V lost 8 bases and J lost 0 bases. This CDR3 has 13 amino acids. The CDR3 bases are TGTGCCAGCGGACTAGCGTCCTCCTACGAGCAGTACTTC. This gives the protein CASGLASSYEQYF.

V usage is TRBV18 and J usage is TRBJ1-2; D ambiguous. CDR1 and CDR2 from the germline V gene are KGHSH and LQKENI. The V end was cut by 3 bases, the J end by 4 bases, with 9 bases between. The CDR3 runs to 13 residues. CDR3 protein: CASSPEEGYGYTF. Here the CDR3 DNA reads TGTGCCAGCTCACCGGAGGAGGGCTATGGCTACACCTTC.

The chain joins TRBV4-1 to TRBJ2-5, with TRBD1 identical over 11 bases. The CDR3 consists of 16 residues. Germline V gene data show CDR1 as MGHRA and CDR2 as YSYEKL. The trim removed 1 base at V and 1 base at J, leaving 2 bases unmatched. As DNA, the CDR3 is TGCGCCAGCAGCCAAGGGACAGGGGGCCCCCAAGAGACCCAGTACTTC. Its protein product is CASSQGTGGPQETQYF.

This clonotype was observed a handful of times. The V call is TRBV7-2, the J call TRBJ2-2, with D hard to call. The CDR3 loop spans 13 amino acids. V lost 2 bases and J lost 7, with 8 bases in between. The germline CDR1 and CDR2 sequences are SGHTA and FQGNSA. Here the CDR3 DNA reads TGTGCCAGCAGCTTACAGCCTGGCGGGGAGCTGTTTTTT. The encoded protein is CASSLQPGGELFF.

The chain employs TRBV20-1 and TRBJ2-3; D gene uncertain. This CDR3 spans 15 amino acids. Germline values: CDR1 DFQATT, CDR2 SNEGSKA (reference sequence). The V end lost 5 bases, the J end lost 2 bases, and 17 bases lay between the germline ends. In DNA form, the CDR3 reads TGCAGTGCTGGTTTACCCCTGGCGATCACAGATACGCAGTATTTT. It yields the protein CSAGLPLAITDTQYF.

In DNA, the CDR3 is TGCAGTGCTTCCACCTTAGGTGGCTATGGCTACACCTTC. Its protein is CSASTLGGYGYTF. The rearrangement joins TRBV20-1 to TRBJ1-2; D unclear. Germline CDR1 reads DFQATT; CDR2 reads SNEGSKA (reference sequence). Deletions cut 5 bases from V and 4 bases from J, with 14 bases between. The CDR3 consists of 13 residues.

This clonotype turned up a few times. The V and J genes are TRBV18 and TRBJ2-3; D unresolved. Germline V CDR1 and CDR2: KGHSH, LQKENI. V was clipped by 3 bases and J by 6 bases, with 10 bases between them. The length of the CDR3 is 13 residues. The chain's CDR3 is CASSPSPGDTQYF. The CDR3 DNA reads as TGTGCCAGCTCACCGTCCCCCGGGGATACGCAGTATTTT. The entire variable domain, with the rest obtained from reference TRBV18 and TRBJ2-3, is as follows: NAGVMQNPRHLVRRRGQEARLRCSPMKGHSHVYWYRQLPEEGLKFMVYLQKENIIDESGMPKERFSAEFPKEGPSILRIQQVVRGDSAAYFCASSPSPGDTQYFGPGTRLTVL.

This clonotype has at least ten counts. The gene calls are TRBV7-2 and TRBJ2-6, with no clear D. CDR1 is SGHTA, CDR2 FQGNSA, per germline. Trimming cost V 5 bases and J 1 base, with 9 bases left between them. This CDR3 is built from 15 residues. The CDR3 protein is CASSLFGSGANVLTF. CDR3 nucleotides: TGTGCCAGCAGCCTCTTCGGGTCTGGGGCCAACGTCCTGACTTTC.

The chain is built from TRBV7-9 and TRBJ2-1, with 9 bases aligning to TRBD1. Trimming cost V 2 bases and J 4 bases; bases outside gene matches: 9. Germline loops: CDR1 SEHNR, CDR2 FQNEAQ (reference sequence). This CDR3 is 17 amino acids long. The CDR3 DNA sequence: TGTGCCAGCAGCTTATTCCCGGTGGACAGGGGTTACAATGAGCAGTTCTTC. Its protein is CASSLFPVDRGYNEQFF.

This clonotype was seen a few times. The CDR3 region has the DNA TGCGCCAGCAGCCAGTACCCGGGAGACAAAAATCAGCCCCAGCATTTT. Its translation is CASSQYPGDKNQPQHF. The chain recombines TRBV4-1 with TRBJ1-5, with D unclear. This CDR3 is 16 amino acids long. V shed 3 bases and J shed 4 bases, with 16 bases lying between them. Looked up from germline, CDR1 is MGHRA and CDR2 is YSYEKL.

This rearrangement joins TRBV6-6 to TRBJ1-4, with D maybe TRBD1 (5 bases). V was trimmed by 0 bases and J by 4 bases, leaving 9 bases between them. The CDR3 sequence is 15 residues long. CDR1 is MNHNY, CDR2 SVGAGI, per germline (reference sequence). CDR3 loop: CASSYSGGHNEKLFF. The CDR3 region has the DNA TGTGCCAGCAGTTACTCGGGGGGTCATAATGAAAAACTGTTTTTT.

This clonotype was seen a few times. The chain has TRBV7-9 and TRBJ1-3; the D is unclear. Germline values: CDR1 SEHNR, CDR2 FQNEAQ (reference sequence). This CDR3 contains 14 residues. Trimming shortened V by 7 bases and J by 0 bases, and 10 bases separated the two germline ends. The CDR3 loop reads CASTGWLSGNTIYF. CDR3 bases: TGTGCCAGCACTGGGTGGCTCTCTGGAAACACCATATATTTT.

The V gene is TRBV20-1, the J gene TRBJ1-5, with D hard to call. The V gene's germline CDR1 is DFQATT and CDR2 SNEGSKA (reference sequence). Trimming left V 0 bases short and J 0 bases short, with 6 bases between. This CDR3 contains 14 residues. CDR3 loop: CSAREGISNQPQHF. CDR3 sequence (DNA): TGCAGTGCTAGAGAGGGCATTAGCAATCAGCCCCAGCATTTT.

The chain has TRBV4-2 and TRBJ2-3; TRBD2 aligns across 7 bases. The CDR3 spans 14 residues. Germline CDR1 reads LGHNA; CDR2 reads YNFKEQ. Losses at the gene ends were 0 bases for V and 6 bases for J; bases not matched to a gene: 3. CDR3 DNA: TGTGCCAGCAGCCAAGAGGCGGGAGCTGATACGCAGTATTTT. It is translated as CASSQEAGADTQYF.

The sample holds a few counts of this clonotype. The gene calls are TRBV6-6 and TRBJ2-3; D possibly corresponds to TRBD2 (6 bases). CDR3 length: 15 amino acids. The V end was cut by 2 bases, the J end by 2 bases, with 11 bases between. Per germline, CDR1 MNHNY and CDR2 SVGAGI (reference sequence). For the CDR3, the DNA is TGTGCCAGCAGTTACGGCGGCGGGAACACAGATACGCAGTATTTT. Translation: CASSYGGGNTDTQYF.

The chain recombines TRBV7-2 with TRBJ2-5, with TRBD1 matching over 7 bases. This CDR3 comprises 11 residues. Germline V gene lookup returns CDR1 SGHTA and CDR2 FQGNSA. After removal of 3 bases from V and 9 bases from J, the junction contained 1 base not matched to a gene. The CDR3 sequence: CASSFTGAQYF. The CDR3 DNA reads as TGTGCCAGCAGCTTCACAGGGGCCCAGTACTTC.

The table lists this clonotype with a few counts. This chain joins TRBV7-2 and TRBJ1-5; perhaps TRBD1 as D (6 bases). The CDR3 runs to 16 residues. The germline gives CDR1 SGHTA, CDR2 FQGNSA. The V end lost 4 bases, the J end lost 0 bases, and 13 bases lay between the germline ends. CDR3 in amino acids: CASSSTGIYSNQPQHF. The CDR3 nucleotides are TGTGCCAGCAGCTCCACAGGGATCTATAGCAATCAGCCCCAGCATTTT.

The chain combines TRBV7-7 with TRBJ2-5; D is uncertain. Trimming took 1 base from V and 1 from J, leaving 13 bases between them. The CDR3 consists of 16 residues. Per germline, CDR1 SSHAT and CDR2 FNYEAQ (reference sequence). The CDR3 nucleotides are TGTGCCAGCAGCTTAGGCCGTTCACCGAGCCAAGAGACCCAGTACTTC. Translation: CASSLGRSPSQETQYF. Supplemented by reference TRBV7-7 and TRBJ2-5, the full variable domain reads GAGVSQSPRYKVTKRGQDVTLRCDPISSHATLYWYQQALGQGPEFLTYFNYEAQPDKSGLPSDRFSAERPEGSISTLTIQRTEQRDSAMYRCASSLGRSPSQETQYFGPGTRLLVL.

V and J are TRBV29-1 and TRBJ1-2, with 8 bases that match TRBD1. Looked up from germline, CDR1 is SQVTM and CDR2 is ANQGSEA. V trimming: 6 bases; J trimming: 2 bases; junction bases outside the gene matches: 5. This CDR3 is built from 13 residues. The CDR3 is CSVRGQGNYGYTF. The DNA for the CDR3 is TGCAGCGTCCGAGGACAGGGCAACTATGGCTACACCTTC.

This clonotype has more than one count but fewer than ten. One junction end does not reproduce the germline sequence, and a read error may be involved. V gene TRBV2 combines with J gene TRBJ2-7, with a tentative D call TRBD1 (5 bases). Germline CDR1 is SNHLY and CDR2 is FYNNEI. This CDR3 is 14 amino acids long. CDR3 in amino acids: CASSEGQDGAPWSF. Here the CDR3 DNA reads TGTGCCAGCAGTGAAGGGCAGGATGGGGCTCCCTGGAGCTTC.

This chain connects TRBV7-2 to TRBJ2-7, with 8 bases aligning to TRBD1. There are 14 residues in the CDR3. The V segment lost 2 bases and the J segment 4 bases; nucleotides outside the gene matches: 4. Germline V gives CDR1 SGHTA, CDR2 FQGNSA. The CDR3 protein is CASSLQGAKYEQYF. The CDR3 region has the DNA TGTGCCAGCAGCTTACAGGGGGCGAAATACGAGCAGTACTTC.

The V call is TRBV4-1, the J call TRBJ2-3; tentatively, D is TRBD1 (6 bases). Per germline, CDR1 MGHRA and CDR2 YSYEKL. With 1 base removed from V and 0 bases from J, the gap between germline ends came to 8 bases. The CDR3 has 15 residues. The DNA of the CDR3 is TGCGCCAGCAGCCAAGGTGGGACAAGCACAGATACGCAGTATTTT. Residues: CASSQGGTSTDTQYF.